A single sample is the source of the 17 T cell receptor beta chains below, sequenced in a study of regulatory T cells in long-lasting Graves disease. Arm-PCR of CDR3 regions with iRepertoire HTBI primers generated TCR beta libraries. MiXCR, applied by TCRdb to the multiplex PCR reads, yields one record per CDR3 protein. The repertoire consists of more than 450,000 distinct CDR3 sequences, with 12% occurring once and the leading ten covering roughly 8.9%. The time point here: newly diagnosed GD, antithyroid drugs for less than 3 months. PBMC RNA served as the TCR library source. The data were also submitted as part of a second study, on T cells in Graves' hyperthyroidism and ophthalmopathy.

The input for sequencing was peripheral blood mononuclear cells (PBMCs), taken at new diagnosis, from a patient treated with antithyroid drugs. These receptors came from a woman between 25 and 40 years old with Graves disease.

This clonotype has ten or more counts. This sequence joins TRBV2 and TRBJ2-3; unclear D gene. The CDR3 spans 10 residues. Trimming left V 8 bases short and J 2 bases short, with 2 bases between. Germline-derived CDR1 and CDR2 are SNHLY and FYNNEI. CDR3 sequence reads: CASYTDTQYF. The CDR3 coding sequence is TGTGCCAGCTACACAGATACGCAGTATTTT.

This clonotype was counted a few times. V is TRBV29-1 and J is TRBJ2-2; D uncertain. V lost 8 bases and J lost 4, with 8 bases in between. Germline V lookup: CDR1 SQVTM, CDR2 ANQGSEA. The CDR3 sequence is 11 residues long. The CDR3 loop reads CSSLSTGELFF. The CDR3 DNA reads TGCAGCAGCCTAAGCACCGGGGAGCTGTTTTTT.

This clonotype showed up just a few times. This could be a read error, since a much larger clone is one nucleotide away. The J gene is TRBJ2-7, the V gene TRBV29-1, with a possible D match to TRBD1 (6 bases). CDR1 and CDR2 from the germline V gene are SQVTM and ANQGSEA. This CDR3 has 14 amino acids. CDR3: CGVEGTGLAYEQYF. CDR3 nucleotide sequence: TGCGGCGTTGAAGGTACAGGGTTGGCCTACGAGCAGTACTTC.

The chain links TRBV13 to TRBJ1-3; maybe TRBD1 (5 bases). Germline assignment: CDR1 PRHDT and CDR2 FYEKMQ (reference sequence). With 5 bases removed from V and 0 bases from J, the gap between germline ends came to 8 bases. The CDR3 contains 14 residues. The CDR3 region is CASSPDSSGNTIYF. The CDR3 DNA sequence: TGTGCCAGCAGCCCAGACAGCTCTGGAAACACCATATATTTT.

This clonotype occurred many times. This sequence joins TRBV12-3 or TRBV12-4 and TRBJ2-1; TRBD2 might be the D (5 bases). V lost 7 bases, J lost 8 bases, and 15 bases lay in between. The CDR3 length is 13 residues. The chain's CDR3 is CASTLRGSDEQFF. Written as DNA, the CDR3 is TGTGCCAGCACCCTTCGGGGTTCCGATGAGCAGTTCTTC.

This clonotype was recorded many times. This chain joins TRBV11-1 and TRBJ1-1; 9 nucleotides align to TRBD1. The J segment lost 6 bases and the V segment lost 5 bases, leaving 4 bases of the junction unmatched. CDR1 and CDR2 from the germline V gene are SGHAT and FQDESV (reference sequence). The CDR3 covers 13 residues. CDR3 bases: TGTGCCAGCAGCAGAACAGGGGGCTCTGAAGCTTTCTTT. Its translation is CASSRTGGSEAFF.

The J gene is TRBJ2-2, the V gene TRBV29-1; the D gene is possibly TRBD2 (5 bases). Looked up from germline, CDR1 is SQVTM and CDR2 is ANQGSEA. The CDR3 contains 13 residues. The V and J ends lost 6 bases and 1 base respectively, with 9 bases between them. The CDR3 DNA reads as TGCAGCGTGGAGGTTCAGAACACCGGGGAGCTGTTTTTT. Its protein is CSVEVQNTGELFF.

This clonotype was detected ten times or more. The gene calls are TRBV30 and TRBJ2-2; no reliable D call. The germline CDR1 and CDR2 sequences are GTSNPN and SVGIG (reference sequence). The CDR3 totals 15 residues. V gave up 4 bases and J gave up 0 bases, with 12 bases separating them. As DNA, the CDR3 is TGTGCCTGGATGATCTGGCGGTCGAACACCGGGGAGCTGTTTTTT. This codes for CAWMIWRSNTGELFF.

There are many counts of this clonotype. The rearrangement links TRBV2 to TRBJ2-7; 7 bases are shared with TRBD2. This CDR3 region has 14 residues. V was pared by 3 bases and J by 5 bases, with 7 bases of the junction left unmatched. The germline V gene has CDR1 SNHLY and CDR2 FYNNEI. In DNA form, the CDR3 reads TGTGCCAGCAGTGAGAGGGCGGGAGTCGACGAGCAGTACTTC. Residues: CASSERAGVDEQYF.

This clonotype was seen ten or more times. The chain links TRBV27 to TRBJ1-2, with unresolved D. The CDR3 consists of 16 residues. In germline, CDR1 is MNHEY, CDR2 SMNVEV (reference sequence). Trimming left V 6 bases short and J 1 base short, with 18 bases between. The DNA for the CDR3 is TGTGCCAGCAGCTCGGGCGTAGGGAGATTTAACTATGGCTACACCTTC. This encodes CASSSGVGRFNYGYTF.

In its sample, this clonotype was seen many times. The germline gene is not matched at one end of the junction; a read error may be the cause. The chain carries TRBV7-7 and TRBJ2-5; 11 bases fit TRBD2. The CDR3 is 16 residues long. CDR1 is SSHAT and CDR2 is FNYEAQ in the germline V gene (reference sequence). CDR3 in amino acids: CASSRRLAGRKETQYF. DNA for the CDR3: TGTGCTAGCAGCCGAAGACTAGCGGGACGCAAAGAGACCCAGTACTTC.

In its sample, this clonotype was seen many times. This sequence joins TRBV6-1 and TRBJ2-5; D is ambiguous. This CDR3 is 11 amino acids long. V was shortened by 8 bases and J by 5 bases, with 9 bases between the two germline ends. Germline-derived CDR1 and CDR2 are MNHNS and SASEGT. Here the CDR3 DNA reads TGTGCCAGCCGAATTGGGGAGACCCAGTACTTC. It specifies CASRIGETQYF.

This chain connects TRBV4-3 to TRBJ2-2; a possible D gene is TRBD2 (6 bases). Germline CDR1 is LGHNA and CDR2 is YSLEER. The V end lost 0 bases, the J end lost 0 bases, and 32 bases lay between the germline ends. The CDR3 has 24 amino acids. The CDR3: CASSQDAPGARTDRLRANTGELFF. The CDR3 region has the DNA TGCGCCAGCAGCCAAGATGCCCCGGGAGCGCGGACCGACAGACTTAGAGCGAACACCGGGGAGCTGTTTTTT.

This clonotype came up many times. J is TRBJ1-5 and V is TRBV19, with 8 nucleotides matching TRBD1. Germline CDR1 and CDR2: LNHDA and SQIVND (reference sequence). The CDR3 has 16 residues. Trimming removed 1 base from V and 4 bases from J; junction bases left unmatched: 6. This chain's CDR3 is CASSIGAGGLNQPQHF. In DNA form, the CDR3 reads TGTGCCAGTAGTATAGGGGCAGGGGGCCTTAATCAGCCCCAGCATTTT.

This clonotype turned up a few times. The J gene is TRBJ2-2, the V gene TRBV9; D is perhaps TRBD1 (5 bases). Trimming took off 0 bases at V and 4 bases at J, with 13 bases between the two ends. This CDR3 has 16 amino acids. Germline V gene data show CDR1 as SGDLS and CDR2 as YYNGEE. CDR3 residues: CASSVEGALVTGELFF. CDR3 bases: TGTGCCAGCAGCGTAGAAGGGGCCCTAGTCACCGGGGAGCTGTTTTTT.

The V gene is TRBV6-1, the J gene TRBJ1-5; D ambiguous. Trimming pared 7 bases from V and 4 bases from J, leaving 20 bases between. CDR1 is MNHNS and CDR2 is SASEGT in the germline V gene. The CDR3 covers 16 residues. CDR3 in amino acids: CASTAEDLTENQPQHF. The CDR3 nucleotides are TGTGCCAGCACGGCCGAGGATCTGACTGAGAATCAGCCCCAGCATTTT.

This clonotype has at least ten counts. The chain links TRBV4-1 to TRBJ2-7; D is possibly TRBD2 (6 bases). CDR1 and CDR2 from the germline V gene are MGHRA and YSYEKL. The V end lost 1 base, the J end lost 2 bases, and 12 bases lay between the germline ends. This CDR3 contains 15 residues. The chain's CDR3 is CASSQVGSGAYEQYF. The CDR3 DNA reads TGCGCCAGCAGCCAAGTAGGTAGCGGAGCCTACGAGCAGTACTTC.